The T cell receptor beta chain described here comes from a study of CD8+ T cells in alopecia areata. Study-level findings and limits: It was lesional scalp, especially alopecia totalis/universalis, that showed higher clonality than normal scalp.

CDR3 length: 14 amino acids. The V end lost 0 bases, the J end lost 0 bases, and 6 bases lay between the germline ends. CDR1 LGHNA and CDR2 YSLEER come from the germline V gene. With respect to this clone: What it binds is unknown.

Regarding treatment: oral pan-JAK inhibitor, 5-10 mg twice daily. Researchers gathered lesional scalp punch biopsies and peripheral blood from patients with alopecia areata. Extracted RNA was reverse transcribed into cDNA, the sequencing template. Repertoires were generated with immunoSEQ multiplex PCR, while TCRdb's copy carries only in-frame clones and drops some. The sample gives about 200,000 clones, 58% of which show up once; more than 5.5% is in the top ten. V is TRBV4-3 and J is TRBJ2-7, with a tentative D call TRBD2 (5 bases). The receptor comes from a human donor with alopecia areata. This sample comprised CD4+ T cells sorted from blood, obtained at week 24, from a patient treated with tofacitinib. The CDR3 region has the DNA TGCGCCAGCAGCCAAGACCGGGACTCCTACGAGCAGTACTTC. Its translation: CASSQDRDSYEQYF.